The 7 T cell receptor beta chains reported below all come from one sample, sequenced in a study of regulatory T cells in long-lasting Graves disease. This sample's time point: newly diagnosed GD, antithyroid drugs for less than 3 months. Construction of the TCR library relied on RNA isolated from PBMCs. Construction of the TCR beta libraries employed iRepertoire HTBI primers in conjunction with Arm-PCR of CDR3 regions. MiXCR was run by TCRdb on the multiplex PCR reads, yielding one entry per CDR3 protein. This sample has 550,000 to 600,000 distinct CDR3 sequences, with more than 15% found just once. The same sample was also used in a study of T cells in Graves' hyperthyroidism and ophthalmopathy.

Specimen: peripheral blood mononuclear cells (PBMCs), collected at new diagnosis, from a patient treated with antithyroid drugs. These receptor sequences come from a man aged 18 to 35 with Graves disease.

There are many counts of this clonotype. J is TRBJ2-4 and V is TRBV7-8; 8 bases agree with TRBD1. Per germline, CDR1 SGHVS and CDR2 FQNEAQ. The V gene end was trimmed by 1 base and the J gene end by 3 bases; junction bases not matched to a gene: 5. This CDR3 has 16 amino acids. The CDR3 nucleotides read TGTGCCAGCAGCTTAGGGACAGGGTTATACAAAAACATTCAGTACTTC. Translated: CASSLGTGLYKNIQYF.

This clonotype was recorded once. This chain joins TRBV27 and TRBJ2-3, with D perhaps matching TRBD1 (7 bases). The length of the CDR3 is 15 residues. The V gene lost 5 bases and the J gene lost 4 bases, with 16 bases spanning the gap. The V gene's germline CDR1 is MNHEY and CDR2 SMNVEV (reference sequence). CDR3 in DNA: TGTGCCAGCAGTACAATTGGGGGGACAGCAGATACGCAGTATTTT. It yields the protein CASSTIGGTADTQYF.

This clonotype was detected ten times or more. This chain links TRBV27 with TRBJ1-2, with D unclear. V lost 0 bases, J lost 7 bases, and 12 bases lay in between. The CDR3 contains 14 residues. CDR1 MNHEY and CDR2 SMNVEV come from the germline V gene (reference sequence). The CDR3 nucleotides read TGTGCCAGCAGTTTATCTGTGGATTCTATTGGCTACACCTTC. Protein sequence: CASSLSVDSIGYTF.

V is TRBV29-1 and J is TRBJ2-7, with 8 bases fitting TRBD2. This CDR3 spans 14 amino acids. The germline CDR1 and CDR2 sequences are SQVTM and ANQGSEA. Trimming took 4 bases from V and 3 from J; bases not matched to a gene: 8. The CDR3 sequence: CSVGGREGDYEQYF. CDR3 sequence (DNA): TGCAGCGTTGGAGGTCGGGAGGGGGACTACGAGCAGTACTTC.

The chain links TRBV10-1 to TRBJ1-1; D unresolved. Germline V gives CDR1 WNHNN, CDR2 SYGVQD (reference sequence). This CDR3 region has 13 residues. V was clipped by 4 bases and J by 1 base, with 7 bases between them. The CDR3 DNA reads TGCGCCAGCAGTGCCCAGAGGAACACTGAAGCTTTCTTT. It specifies CASSAQRNTEAFF.

This clonotype showed up just a few times. This chain connects TRBV11-2 to TRBJ2-1; D unclear. The length of the CDR3 is 12 residues. Germline CDR1 reads SGHAT; CDR2 reads FQNNGV. The V and J ends lost 7 bases and 8 bases respectively, with 12 bases between them. The CDR3 here is CASNPALYEQFF. The CDR3 nucleotides read TGTGCCAGCAACCCTGCACTCTATGAGCAGTTCTTC.

The CDR3 bases are TGCAGCGTTGGACGGAACACAGATACGCAGTATTTT. Residues: CSVGRNTDTQYF. J is TRBJ2-3 and V is TRBV29-1; D is ambiguous. The CDR3 consists of 12 residues. Trimming took 4 bases from V and 2 from J, leaving 7 bases between them. Germline V gene sequence: CDR1 SQVTM, CDR2 ANQGSEA.